This T cell receptor (beta chain) was observed in a study of OX40 agonist ivuxolimab in advanced cancers. The wider study: Of mixed ages from about 20 to 85 and averaging about 60 years, the group was around 78% male. Findings and limits, study-wide: Compared with CD4+, CD8+ T cells on average had more expanded clones.

V was clipped by 6 bases and J by 7 bases; unmatched bases: 4. The CDR3 runs to 12 residues. Germline V lookup: CDR1 WSHSY, CDR2 SAAADI. About this clone: Its antigen is not known.

Baseline, cycle 4 day 1, and cycle 7 day 1 were the blood sampling points. Assay: immunoSEQ multiplex PCR; the TCRdb copy retains only in-frame clones and omits some. In the table there are 85,000 to 90,000 clones, approximately 89% of which are singletons. The rearrangement uses TRBV10-2 and TRBJ1-2; 8 nucleotides match TRBD1. The specimen was CD4+ or CD8+ T cells sorted from blood, collected in a trial of the OX40 agonist ivuxolimab. The sequence was collected from an adult with an advanced solid tumor such as melanoma, head and neck, liver or kidney cancer. The CDR3 region is CASRQQGGGYTF. CDR3 in DNA: TGCGCCAGCAGACAACAGGGGGGTGGCTACACCTTC.